This T cell receptor (beta chain) derives from a study of chemoradiotherapy in HPV16-positive cancers. Sequencing used immunoSEQ multiplex PCR; TCRdb keeps in-frame clones, though not all of them. The sample lists approximately 13,000 clones, 75% occurring once. The ends were cut back, 6 bases at V and 7 bases at J, with 21 bases in the middle. Germline CDR1 MNHEY, CDR2 SMNVEV (reference sequence). There are 15 residues in the CDR3. This receptor was obtained from a human donor with HPV-associated anogenital cancer. The rearrangement links TRBV27 to TRBJ2-5; a weak D match, TRBD1 (6 bases). Sample collection was performed from a patient who underwent chemoradiotherapy. CDR3 loop: CASRGQGNAPGTQYF. The CDR3 bases are TGTGCCAGCAGGGGTCAGGGGAACGCCCCTGGGACCCAGTACTTC.